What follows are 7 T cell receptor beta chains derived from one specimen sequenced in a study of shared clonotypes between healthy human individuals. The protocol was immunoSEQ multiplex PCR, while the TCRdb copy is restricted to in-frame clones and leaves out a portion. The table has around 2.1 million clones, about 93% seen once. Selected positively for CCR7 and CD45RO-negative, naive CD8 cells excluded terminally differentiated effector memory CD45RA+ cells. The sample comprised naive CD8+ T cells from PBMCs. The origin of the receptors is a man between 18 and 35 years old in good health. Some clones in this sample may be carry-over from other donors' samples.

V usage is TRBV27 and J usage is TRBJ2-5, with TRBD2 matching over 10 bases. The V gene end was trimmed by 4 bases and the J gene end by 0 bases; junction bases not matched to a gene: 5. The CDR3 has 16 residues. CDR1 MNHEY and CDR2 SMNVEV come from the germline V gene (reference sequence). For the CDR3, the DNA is TGTGCCAGCAGTTCAAGACTAGCGGGTAACCAAGAGACCCAGTACTTC. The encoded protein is CASSSRLAGNQETQYF.

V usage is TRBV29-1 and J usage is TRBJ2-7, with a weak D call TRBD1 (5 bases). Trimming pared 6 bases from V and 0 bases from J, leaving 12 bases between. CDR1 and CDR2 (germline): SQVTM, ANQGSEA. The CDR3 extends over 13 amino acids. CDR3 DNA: TGCAGCGTAGCCACAGGTTTCTCCTACGAGCAGTACTTC. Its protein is CSVATGFSYEQYF.

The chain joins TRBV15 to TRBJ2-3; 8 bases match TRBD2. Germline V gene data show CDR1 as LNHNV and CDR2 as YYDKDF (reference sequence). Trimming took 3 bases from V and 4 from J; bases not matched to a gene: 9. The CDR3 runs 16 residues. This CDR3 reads CATSREAGDIPDTQYF. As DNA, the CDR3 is TGTGCCACCAGCAGGGAAGCGGGAGATATCCCAGATACGCAGTATTTT.

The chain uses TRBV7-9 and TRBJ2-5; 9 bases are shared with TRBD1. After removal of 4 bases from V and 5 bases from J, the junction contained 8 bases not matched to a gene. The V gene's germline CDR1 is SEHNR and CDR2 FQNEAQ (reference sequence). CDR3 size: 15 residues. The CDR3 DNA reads TGTGCCAGCAGCTCCGGCGGGACAGGGTGGGAGACCCAGTACTTC. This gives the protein CASSSGGTGWETQYF.

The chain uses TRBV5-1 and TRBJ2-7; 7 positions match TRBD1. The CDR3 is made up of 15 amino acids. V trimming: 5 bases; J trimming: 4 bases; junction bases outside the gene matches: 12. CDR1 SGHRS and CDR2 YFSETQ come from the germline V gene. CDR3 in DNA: TGCGCCAGCAGTTTCATGGGACAGCCTGGTTACGAGCAGTACTTC. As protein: CASSFMGQPGYEQYF.

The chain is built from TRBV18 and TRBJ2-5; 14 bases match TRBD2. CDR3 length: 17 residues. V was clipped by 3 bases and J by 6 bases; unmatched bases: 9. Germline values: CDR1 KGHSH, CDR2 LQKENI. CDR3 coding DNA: TGTGCCAGCTCACCTCCGGGACTAGCGGGAGTTGCGAAGACCCAGTACTTC. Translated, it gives CASSPPGLAGVAKTQYF. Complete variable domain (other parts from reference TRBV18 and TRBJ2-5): NAGVMQNPRHLVRRRGQEARLRCSPMKGHSHVYWYRQLPEEGLKFMVYLQKENIIDESGMPKERFSAEFPKEGPSILRIQQVVRGDSAAYFCASSPPGLAGVAKTQYFGPGTRLLVL.

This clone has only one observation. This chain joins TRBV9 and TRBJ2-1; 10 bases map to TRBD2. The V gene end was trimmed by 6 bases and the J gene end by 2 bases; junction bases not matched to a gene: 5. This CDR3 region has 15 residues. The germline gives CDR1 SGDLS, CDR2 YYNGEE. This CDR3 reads CASKPLAGAYNEQFF. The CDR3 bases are TGTGCCAGCAAGCCCCTAGCGGGGGCCTACAATGAGCAGTTCTTC.